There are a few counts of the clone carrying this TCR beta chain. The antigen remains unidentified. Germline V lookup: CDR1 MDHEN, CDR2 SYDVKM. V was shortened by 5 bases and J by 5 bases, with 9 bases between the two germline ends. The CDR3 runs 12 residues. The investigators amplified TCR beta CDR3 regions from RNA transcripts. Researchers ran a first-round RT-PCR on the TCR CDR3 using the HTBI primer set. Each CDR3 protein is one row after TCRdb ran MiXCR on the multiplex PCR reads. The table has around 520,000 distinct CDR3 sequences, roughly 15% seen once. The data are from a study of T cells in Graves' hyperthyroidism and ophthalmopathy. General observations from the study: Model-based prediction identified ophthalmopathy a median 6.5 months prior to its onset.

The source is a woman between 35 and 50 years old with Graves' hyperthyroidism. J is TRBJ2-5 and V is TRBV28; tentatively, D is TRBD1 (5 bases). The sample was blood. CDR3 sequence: CASSKGPETQYF. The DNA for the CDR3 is TGTGCCAGCAGTAAGGGGCCGGAGACCCAGTACTTC. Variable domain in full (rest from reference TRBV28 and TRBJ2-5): DVKVTQSSRYLVKRTGEKVFLECVQDMDHENMFWYRQDPGLGLRLIYFSYDVKMKEKGDIPEGYSVSREKKERFSLILESASTNQTSMYLCASSKGPETQYFGPGTRLLVL.